The clone carrying this TCR beta chain was seen just once. The data are from a study of cytomegalovirus exposure and HLA in healthy donors. Vbeta (60) and Jbeta (13) primers were used in the PCR. Assay used: immunoSEQ multiplex PCR; TCRdb lists only in-frame clones, some missing. The sample lists fewer than 250,000 clones, roughly 77% occurring once. The CDR3 loop spans 18 amino acids. Trimming cost V 6 bases and J 1 base, with 22 bases left between them. The sequencing sample was made of PBMCs. This TCR was sampled from a woman younger than 45 in good health and CMV-seropositive. V gene TRBV23-1 combines with J gene TRBJ1-5, with D maybe TRBD1 (6 bases). TRBV23-1 is treated as an ORF (open reading frame) with a function not yet certain. CDR3 protein: CASSPSPGQPWSNQPQHF. The CDR3 coding sequence is TGCGCCAGCAGCCCCTCGCCGGGACAACCGTGGAGCAATCAGCCCCAGCATTTT.